These 6 T cell receptor beta chains originate from one sample sequenced in a study of T-cell reconstitution after alpha-beta-depleted transplantation in children. Preparation of the TCRbeta library involved a method that used unique molecular identifiers. TCRdb reprocessed the PCR reads via MiXCR and lists one record per CDR3 protein. Among some 340,000 distinct CDR3 sequences, approximately 10% were seen once, and the ten largest hold 2% to 3%. This specimen consisted of PBMCs from the stem cell graft donor, obtained from the stem cell graft. All receptors come from a human donor who donated a stem cell graft to a child with acute lymphoblastic leukemia.

This clonotype was seen repeatedly, ten times or more. The chain uses TRBV7-9 and TRBJ2-5; tentatively, D is TRBD2 (6 bases). Germline loops: CDR1 SEHNR, CDR2 FQNEAQ (reference sequence). Trimming took 11 bases from V and 1 from J, leaving 11 bases between them. The CDR3 is made up of 12 amino acids. The CDR3, as DNA: TGTGCCGCGGGGATCAGCCAAGAGACCCAGTACTTC. As protein: CAAGISQETQYF.

Regarding this clonotype: Being one base from a much bigger clone, this may be a read error. This chain joins TRBV24-1 and TRBJ2-7, with TRBD1 identical over 9 bases. Germline assignment: CDR1 KGHDR and CDR2 SFDVKD. The CDR3 covers 19 residues. The CDR3 bases are TGTGGCACCAGTGATTTGAACCGGACAGGGGTGACTAGCTCCTACGAGCAGTACTTC. This sequence encodes CGTSDLNRTGVTSSYEQYF.

The V call is TRBV20-1, the J call TRBJ2-1; no clear D. The CDR3 consists of 16 residues. Germline V gene data show CDR1 as DFQATT and CDR2 as SNEGSKA (reference sequence). V shed 6 bases and J shed 8 bases, with 26 bases lying between them. Here the CDR3 DNA reads TGCAGTGCGGATTCCAGAGAGACTGCACAATTAGATGAGCAGTTCTTC. Amino acids: CSADSRETAQLDEQFF.

J is TRBJ1-1 and V is TRBV29-1; TRBD1 matches 9 bases. The CDR3 has 10 residues. CDR1 and CDR2 (germline): SQVTM, ANQGSEA. J gave up 11 bases and V 8 bases, and 6 bases lay outside the gene matches. This chain's CDR3 is CSTRDRDAFF. The CDR3 region has the DNA TGCAGCACCCGGGACAGGGACGCTTTCTTT.

This clonotype was seen more than once but under ten times. The chain uses TRBV20-1 and TRBJ2-7; 9 bases are shared with TRBD2. The germline CDR1 and CDR2 sequences are DFQATT and SNEGSKA (reference sequence). V trimming: 5 bases; J trimming: 3 bases; junction bases outside the gene matches: 5. The CDR3 is 13 amino acids. CDR3 DNA sequence: TGCAGTGCTCGTAGCGGGAGAGACTACGAGCAGTACTTC. It codes for CSARSGRDYEQYF.

This clonotype was detected ten times or more. The CDR3 DNA follows: TGTGCCAGCAGTAAGGGACAGGGAGGGGGCAATCAGCCCCAGCATTTT. It codes for CASSKGQGGGNQPQHF. This chain joins TRBV12-3 or TRBV12-4 and TRBJ1-5; TRBD1 aligns across 9 bases. The CDR3 contains 16 residues. The J segment lost 2 bases and the V segment lost 5 bases, leaving 7 bases of the junction unmatched.